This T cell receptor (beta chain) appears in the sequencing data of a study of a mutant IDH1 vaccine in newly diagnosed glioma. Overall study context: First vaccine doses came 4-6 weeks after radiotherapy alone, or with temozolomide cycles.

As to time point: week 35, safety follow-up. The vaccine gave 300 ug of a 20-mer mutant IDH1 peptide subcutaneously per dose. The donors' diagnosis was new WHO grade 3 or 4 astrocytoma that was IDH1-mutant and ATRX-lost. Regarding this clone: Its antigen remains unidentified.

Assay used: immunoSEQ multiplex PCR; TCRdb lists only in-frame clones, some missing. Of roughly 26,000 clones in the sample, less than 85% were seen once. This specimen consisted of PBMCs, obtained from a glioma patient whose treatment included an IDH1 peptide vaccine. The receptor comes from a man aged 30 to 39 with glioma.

This CDR3 reads CASSIAGGNYGYTF. In DNA, the CDR3 is TGTGCCAGCAGTATAGCAGGGGGTAACTATGGCTACACCTTC. V is TRBV27 and J is TRBJ1-2, with 7 bases lining up with TRBD1. Per germline, CDR1 MNHEY and CDR2 SMNVEV (reference sequence). CDR3 size: 14 residues. J was trimmed by 1 base and V by 5 bases; bases with no gene match: 4.